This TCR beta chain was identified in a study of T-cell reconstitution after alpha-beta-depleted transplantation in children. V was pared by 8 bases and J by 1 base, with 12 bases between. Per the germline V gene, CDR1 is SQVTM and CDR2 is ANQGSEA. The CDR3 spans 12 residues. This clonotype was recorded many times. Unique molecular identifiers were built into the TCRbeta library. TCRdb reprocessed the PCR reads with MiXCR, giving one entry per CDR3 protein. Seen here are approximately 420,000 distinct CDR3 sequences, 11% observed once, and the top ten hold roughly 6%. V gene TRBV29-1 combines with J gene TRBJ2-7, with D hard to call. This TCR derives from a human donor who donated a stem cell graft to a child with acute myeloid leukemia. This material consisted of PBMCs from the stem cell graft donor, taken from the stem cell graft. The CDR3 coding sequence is TGCAGCATAACCGGCCGATCCTACGAGCAGTACTTC. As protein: CSITGRSYEQYF.